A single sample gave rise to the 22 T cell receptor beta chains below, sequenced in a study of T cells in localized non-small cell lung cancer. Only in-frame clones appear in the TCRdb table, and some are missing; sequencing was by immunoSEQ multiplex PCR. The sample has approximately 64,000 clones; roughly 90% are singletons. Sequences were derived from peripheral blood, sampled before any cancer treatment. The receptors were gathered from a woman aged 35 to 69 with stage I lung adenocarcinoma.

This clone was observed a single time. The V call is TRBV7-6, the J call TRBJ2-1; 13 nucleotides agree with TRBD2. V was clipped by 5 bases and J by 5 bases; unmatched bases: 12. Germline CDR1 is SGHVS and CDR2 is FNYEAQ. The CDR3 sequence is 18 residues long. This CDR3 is CASSLRTLGLAGDNEQFF. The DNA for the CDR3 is TGTGCCAGCAGCCTAAGGACTCTTGGACTAGCGGGAGACAATGAGCAGTTCTTC. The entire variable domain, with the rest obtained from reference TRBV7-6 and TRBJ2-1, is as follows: GAGVSQSPRYKVTKRGQDVALRCDPISGHVSLYWYRQALGQGPEFLTYFNYEAQQDKSGLPNDRFSAERPEGSISTLTIQRTEQRDSAMYRCASSLRTLGLAGDNEQFFGPGTRLTVL.

The chain's CDR3 is CASKGLPGLAGARTLNEQFF. CDR3 coding DNA: TGTGCCAGCAAGGGCCTTCCGGGACTAGCGGGGGCGAGGACTTTGAATGAGCAGTTCTTC. The V call is TRBV27, the J call TRBJ2-1; 14 bases agree with TRBD2. This CDR3 has 20 residues. Germline lookup yields CDR1 MNHEY and CDR2 SMNVEV (reference sequence). The trim removed 7 bases at V and 7 bases at J, leaving 21 bases unmatched.

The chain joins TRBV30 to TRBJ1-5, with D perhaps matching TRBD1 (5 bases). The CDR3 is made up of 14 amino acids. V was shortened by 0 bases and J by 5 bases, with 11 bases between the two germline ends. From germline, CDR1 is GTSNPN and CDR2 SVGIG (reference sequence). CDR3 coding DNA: TGTGCCTGGAGTGTATTATTAGGGGATCAGCCCCAGCATTTT. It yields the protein CAWSVLLGDQPQHF.

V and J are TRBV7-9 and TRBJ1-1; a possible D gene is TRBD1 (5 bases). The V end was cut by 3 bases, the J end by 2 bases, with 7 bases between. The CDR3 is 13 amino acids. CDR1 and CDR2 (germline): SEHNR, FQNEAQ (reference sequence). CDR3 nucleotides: TGTGCCAGCAGCTTTGGGGGAAACACTGAAGCTTTCTTT. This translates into CASSFGGNTEAFF. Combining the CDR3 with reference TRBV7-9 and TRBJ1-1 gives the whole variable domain DTGVSQNPRHKITKRGQNVTFRCDPISEHNRLYWYRQTLGQGPEFLTYFQNEAQLEKSRLLSDRFSAERPKGSFSTLEIQRTEQGDSAMYLCASSFGGNTEAFFGQGTRLTVV.

This CDR3 reads CASSYEGQLMNTEAFF. CDR3 DNA: TGTGCCAGCAGTTACGAGGGACAACTAATGAACACTGAAGCTTTCTTT. The chain links TRBV6-5 to TRBJ1-1, with D perhaps TRBD1 (6 bases). Germline V CDR1 and CDR2: MNHEY, SVGAGI. There are 16 residues in the CDR3. Deletions cut 2 bases from V and 0 bases from J, with 13 bases between.

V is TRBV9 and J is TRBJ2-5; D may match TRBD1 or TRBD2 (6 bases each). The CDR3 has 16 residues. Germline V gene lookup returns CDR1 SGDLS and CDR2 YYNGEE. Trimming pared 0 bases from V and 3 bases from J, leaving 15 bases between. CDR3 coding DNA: TGTGCCAGCAGCGTAGGGGGAGGAGGGGGAAAAGAGACCCAGTACTTC. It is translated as CASSVGGGGGKETQYF.

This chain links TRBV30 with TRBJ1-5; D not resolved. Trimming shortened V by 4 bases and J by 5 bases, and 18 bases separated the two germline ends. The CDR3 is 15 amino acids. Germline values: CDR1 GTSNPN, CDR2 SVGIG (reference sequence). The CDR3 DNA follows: TGTGCCTGGAAAGTCGCCGGTGAGAGACATCAGCCCCAGCATTTT. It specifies CAWKVAGERHQPQHF.

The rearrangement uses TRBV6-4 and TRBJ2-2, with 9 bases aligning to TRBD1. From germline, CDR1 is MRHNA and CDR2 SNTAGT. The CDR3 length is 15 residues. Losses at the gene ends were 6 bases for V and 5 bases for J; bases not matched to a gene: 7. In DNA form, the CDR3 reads TGTGCCAGCAGACCGGGACAGGGAGAAACCGGGGAGCTGTTTTTT. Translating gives CASRPGQGETGELFF.

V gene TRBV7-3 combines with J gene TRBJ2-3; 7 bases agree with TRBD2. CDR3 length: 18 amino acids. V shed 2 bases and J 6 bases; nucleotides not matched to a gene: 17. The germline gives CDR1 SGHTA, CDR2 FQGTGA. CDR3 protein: CASSLGTGGLAGLDTQYF. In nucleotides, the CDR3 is TGTGCCAGCAGCTTAGGGACGGGCGGGTTAGCGGGCCTTGATACGCAGTATTTT.

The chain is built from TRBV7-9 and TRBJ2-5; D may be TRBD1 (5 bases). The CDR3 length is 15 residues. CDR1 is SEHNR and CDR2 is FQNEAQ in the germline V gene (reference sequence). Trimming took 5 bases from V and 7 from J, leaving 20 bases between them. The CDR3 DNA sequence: TGTGCCAGCAGCCACAGGCAGGGAAATCTGGGGACCCAGTACTTC. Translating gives CASSHRQGNLGTQYF.

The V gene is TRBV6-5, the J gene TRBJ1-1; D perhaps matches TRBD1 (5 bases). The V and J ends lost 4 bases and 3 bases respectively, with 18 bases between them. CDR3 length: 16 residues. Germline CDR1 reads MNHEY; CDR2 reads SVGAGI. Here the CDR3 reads CASSSLRDWGDTEAFF. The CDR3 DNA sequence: TGTGCCAGCAGTTCCCTCCGAGATTGGGGGGACACTGAAGCTTTCTTT.

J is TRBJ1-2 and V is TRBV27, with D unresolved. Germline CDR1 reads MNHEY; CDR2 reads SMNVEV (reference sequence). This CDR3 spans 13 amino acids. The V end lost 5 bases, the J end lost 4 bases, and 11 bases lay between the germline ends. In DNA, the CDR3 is TGTGCCAGCAGTCCGGGCCTAGCCTATGGCTACACCTTC. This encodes CASSPGLAYGYTF.

The CDR3 loop reads CASIPNGGETQYF. In DNA, the CDR3 is TGTGCCAGTATTCCCAACGGGGGGGAGACCCAGTACTTC. The chain carries TRBV19 and TRBJ2-5, with 7 bases that match TRBD2. The germline V gene encodes CDR1 LNHDA and CDR2 SQIVND (reference sequence). The CDR3 runs 13 residues. J gave up 5 bases and V 7 bases, and 7 bases lay outside the gene matches.

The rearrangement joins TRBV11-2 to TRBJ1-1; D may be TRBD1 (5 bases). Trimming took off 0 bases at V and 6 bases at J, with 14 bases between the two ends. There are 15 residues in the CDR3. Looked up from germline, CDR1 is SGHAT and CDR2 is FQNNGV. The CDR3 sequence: CASSLEALLGAEAFF. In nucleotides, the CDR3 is TGTGCCAGCAGCTTAGAGGCTTTACTAGGGGCTGAAGCTTTCTTT.

The chain's CDR3 is CASSLGSGDYEQYF. CDR3 nucleotide sequence: TGTGCCAGCAGCTTAGGCAGCGGCGACTACGAGCAGTACTTC. This sequence joins TRBV5-5 and TRBJ2-7, with D possibly TRBD2 on 5 matching bases. The CDR3 is 14 residues long. The germline CDR1 and CDR2 sequences are SGHKS and YYEKEE (reference sequence). The V and J ends lost 2 bases and 3 bases respectively, with 12 bases between them.

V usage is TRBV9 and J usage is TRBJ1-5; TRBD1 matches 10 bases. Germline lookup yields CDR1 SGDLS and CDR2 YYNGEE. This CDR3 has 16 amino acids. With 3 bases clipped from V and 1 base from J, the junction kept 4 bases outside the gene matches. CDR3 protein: CASSEGQGLSNQPQHF. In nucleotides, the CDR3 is TGTGCCAGCAGCGAGGGACAGGGGTTAAGCAATCAGCCCCAGCATTTT.

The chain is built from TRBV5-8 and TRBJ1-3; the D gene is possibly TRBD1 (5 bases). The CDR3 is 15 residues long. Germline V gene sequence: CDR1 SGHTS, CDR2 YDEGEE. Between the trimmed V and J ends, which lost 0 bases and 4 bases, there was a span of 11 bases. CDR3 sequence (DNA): TGTGCCAGCAGCTTGGGTTCAGGGTACGGAAACACCATATATTTT. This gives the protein CASSLGSGYGNTIYF.

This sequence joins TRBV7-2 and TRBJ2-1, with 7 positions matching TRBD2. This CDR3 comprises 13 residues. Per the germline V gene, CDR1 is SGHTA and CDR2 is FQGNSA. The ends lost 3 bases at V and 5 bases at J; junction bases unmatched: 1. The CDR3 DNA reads TGTGCCAGCAGCTTCCGGGGGGACAATGAGCAGTTCTTC. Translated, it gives CASSFRGDNEQFF.

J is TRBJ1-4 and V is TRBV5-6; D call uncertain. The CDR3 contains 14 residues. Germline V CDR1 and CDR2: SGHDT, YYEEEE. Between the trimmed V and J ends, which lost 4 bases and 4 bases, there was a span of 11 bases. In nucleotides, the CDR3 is TGTGCCAGCAGCCCCTATAGGATTAATGAAAAACTGTTTTTT. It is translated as CASSPYRINEKLFF.

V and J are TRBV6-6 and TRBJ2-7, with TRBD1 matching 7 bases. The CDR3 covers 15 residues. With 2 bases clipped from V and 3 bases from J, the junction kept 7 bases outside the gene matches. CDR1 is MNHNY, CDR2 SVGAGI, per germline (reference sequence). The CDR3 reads CASSYQADRDYEQYF. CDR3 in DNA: TGTGCCAGCAGTTACCAGGCCGACAGGGACTACGAGCAGTACTTC.

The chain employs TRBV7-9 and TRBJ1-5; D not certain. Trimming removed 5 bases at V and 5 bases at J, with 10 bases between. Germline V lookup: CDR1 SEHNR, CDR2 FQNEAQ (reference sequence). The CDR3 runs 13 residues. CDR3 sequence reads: CASSPQVDQPQHF. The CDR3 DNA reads TGTGCCAGCAGCCCGCAGGTCGATCAGCCCCAGCATTTT. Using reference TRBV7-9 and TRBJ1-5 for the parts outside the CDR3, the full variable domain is DTGVSQNPRHKITKRGQNVTFRCDPISEHNRLYWYRQTLGQGPEFLTYFQNEAQLEKSRLLSDRFSAERPKGSFSTLEIQRTEQGDSAMYLCASSPQVDQPQHFGDGTRLSIL.

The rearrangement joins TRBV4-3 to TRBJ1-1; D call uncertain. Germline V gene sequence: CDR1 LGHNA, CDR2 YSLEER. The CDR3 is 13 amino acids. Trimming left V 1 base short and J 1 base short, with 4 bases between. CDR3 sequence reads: CASSQVGNTEAFF. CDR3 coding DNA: TGCGCCAGCAGCCAAGTCGGGAACACTGAAGCTTTCTTT.